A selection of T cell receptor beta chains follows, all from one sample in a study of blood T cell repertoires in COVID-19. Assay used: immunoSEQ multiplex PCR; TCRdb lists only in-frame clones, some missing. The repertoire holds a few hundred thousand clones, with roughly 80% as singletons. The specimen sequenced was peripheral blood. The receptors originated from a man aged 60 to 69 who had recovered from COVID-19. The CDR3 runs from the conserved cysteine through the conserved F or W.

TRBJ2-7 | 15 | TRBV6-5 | CASSQSSGRFDEQYF
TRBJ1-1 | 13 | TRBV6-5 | CASGDDSVTEAFF
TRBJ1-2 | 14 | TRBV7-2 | CASSLEAGQRKTAF
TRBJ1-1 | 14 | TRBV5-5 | CASSFSGMNTEAFF
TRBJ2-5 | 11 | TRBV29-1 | CSVVRGETQYF
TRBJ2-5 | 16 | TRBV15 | CATSRATAGPQETQYF
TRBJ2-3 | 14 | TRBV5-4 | CASSSTGHTDTQYF
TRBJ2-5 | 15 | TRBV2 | CASWSAGGPRETQYF
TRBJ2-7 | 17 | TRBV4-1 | CASSQVWRASVSYEQYF
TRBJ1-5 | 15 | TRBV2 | CASSEKTGANQPQHF
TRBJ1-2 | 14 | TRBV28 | CASTSVRDSDGYTF
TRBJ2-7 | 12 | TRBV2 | CASSIQGREQYF
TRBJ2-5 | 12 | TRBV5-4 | CGSGQRQETQYF
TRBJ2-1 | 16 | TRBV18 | CASSPPRGPLQTEQFF
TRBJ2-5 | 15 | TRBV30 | CAWSVGRRYQETQYF
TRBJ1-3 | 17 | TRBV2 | CASRATTGGSSGNTIYF
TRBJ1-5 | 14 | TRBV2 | CASRPPGSNQPQHF
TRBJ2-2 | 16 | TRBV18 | CASSPTGTRTTGELFF
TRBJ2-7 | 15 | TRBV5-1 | CASSLGAKNSYEQYF
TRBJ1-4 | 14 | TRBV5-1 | CASSKGQVGEKLFF
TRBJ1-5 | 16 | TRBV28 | CASRTRPAGANQPQHF
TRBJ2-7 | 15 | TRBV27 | CASSPRQWSSYEQYF
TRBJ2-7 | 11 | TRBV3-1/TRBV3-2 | CASSQRGEQYF
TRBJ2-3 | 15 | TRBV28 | CASNGDREHTDTQYF
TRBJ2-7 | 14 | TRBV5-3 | CARSRDRAGYEQYF
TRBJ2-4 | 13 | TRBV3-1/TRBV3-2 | CASSSTSSAGQYF
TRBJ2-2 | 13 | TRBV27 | CASRIAGTGELFF
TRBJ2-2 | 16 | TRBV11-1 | CASSLSELSNTGELFF
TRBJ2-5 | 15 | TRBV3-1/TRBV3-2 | CASSLDRGPVETQYF
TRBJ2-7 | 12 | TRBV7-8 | CASSAGLYEQYF
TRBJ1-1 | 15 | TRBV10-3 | CAISESGRANTEAFF
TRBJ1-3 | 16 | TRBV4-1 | CASSQDPPESGNTIYF
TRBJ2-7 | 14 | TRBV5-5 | CASSLHAAAYEQYF
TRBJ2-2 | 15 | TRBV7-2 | CASSSGTGGFGELFF
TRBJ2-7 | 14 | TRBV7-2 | CASSLGQGGREQYF
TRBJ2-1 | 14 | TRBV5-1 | CASSLVAGGFEQFF
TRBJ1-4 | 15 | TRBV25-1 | CASSPLGVTNEKLFF
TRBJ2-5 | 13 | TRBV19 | CASSIGAGETQYF
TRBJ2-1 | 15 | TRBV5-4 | CASRSGTGNYNEQFF
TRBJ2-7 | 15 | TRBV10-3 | CAISDPGRLSYEQYF
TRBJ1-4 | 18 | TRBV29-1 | CSVAPRQGEKPTNEKLFF
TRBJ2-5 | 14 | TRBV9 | CASGGGRPQETQYF
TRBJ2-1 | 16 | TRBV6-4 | CASSDSGGRIRNEQFF
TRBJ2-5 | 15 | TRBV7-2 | CASSLAGRKQETQYF
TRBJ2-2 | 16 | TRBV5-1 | CASSPGLAGGTGELFF
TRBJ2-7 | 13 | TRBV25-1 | CASSDLTAYEQYF
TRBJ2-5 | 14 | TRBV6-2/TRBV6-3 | CASSTLTGGETQYF
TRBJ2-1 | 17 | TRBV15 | CATRGTSGRASYNEQFF
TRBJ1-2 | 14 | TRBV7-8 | CASSLARTSYGYTF
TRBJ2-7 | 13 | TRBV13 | CASSLVGRYEQYF
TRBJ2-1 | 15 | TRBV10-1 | CASINRPAPRREQFF
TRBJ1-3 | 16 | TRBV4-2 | CASSLGQLDAGNTIYF
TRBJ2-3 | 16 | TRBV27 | CASTPGLAGGRDTQYF
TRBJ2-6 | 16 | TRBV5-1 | CASSIRTDSGANVLTF
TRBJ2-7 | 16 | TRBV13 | CASSFRVMTENYEQYF